This passage covers 15 T cell receptor beta chains from one sample sequenced in a study of blood T cell repertoires in COVID-19 (dated by TCRdb to 2019 to 2021). The method was the immunoSEQ multiplex PCR assay. TCRdb provides this immuneACCESS table in a form limited to in-frame rearrangements. Some clones are lacking; in checked studies, under half of them reflect an unresolved V gene, and why the rest are absent is not known. Present in this sample are more than 45,000 clones, approximately 84% of which were seen just once. In total, the top ten clones hold 11% to 15% of the sample. Sequenced sample: peripheral blood. The receptors stem from a human donor in a cohort sampled during active COVID-19.

CDR3 amino acids: CATSRETGGSSTQYF. CDR3 coding DNA: TGTGCCACCAGCAGAGAGACTGGAGGCTCATCTACGCAGTATTTT. The V gene is TRBV15, the J gene TRBJ2-3; D may be TRBD2 (5 bases). The germline gives CDR1 LNHNV, CDR2 YYDKDF (reference sequence). The ends were cut back, 0 bases at V and 8 bases at J, with 15 bases in the middle. This CDR3 contains 15 residues.

This rearrangement joins TRBV11-2 to TRBJ2-5, with D possibly being TRBD2 (5 bases). CDR3 length: 17 amino acids. Germline values: CDR1 SGHAT, CDR2 FQNNGV. With 4 bases removed from V and 5 bases from J, the gap between germline ends came to 23 bases. The CDR3 sequence is CASSSGEGLPTGETQYF. The CDR3 nucleotides read TGTGCCAGCAGCTCGGGCGAGGGCTTACCAACCGGGGAGACCCAGTACTTC.

The rearrangement joins TRBV4-1 to TRBJ2-7; a weak D match, TRBD1 (6 bases). The V gene lost 4 bases and the J gene lost 7 bases, with 14 bases spanning the gap. Germline V gene data show CDR1 as MGHRA and CDR2 as YSYEKL. The CDR3 loop spans 13 amino acids. The CDR3 protein is CASSRQGTGEQYF. DNA for the CDR3: TGCGCCAGCAGCCGGCAGGGGACGGGAGAGCAGTACTTC.

The J gene is TRBJ2-5, the V gene TRBV11-2; 9 bases align to TRBD2. J lost 1 base, V lost 0 bases, and 15 bases had no gene match. The CDR3 has 20 residues. Germline CDR1 SGHAT, CDR2 FQNNGV. CDR3 in DNA: TGTGCCAGCAGCTTAGATCCTTACCGTAAGGCTAGCGGGGTCCAAGAGACCCAGTACTTC. As protein: CASSLDPYRKASGVQETQYF.

The chain couples TRBV5-4 to TRBJ2-5; possibly TRBD2 for D (6 bases). This CDR3 spans 14 amino acids. Deletions cut 0 bases from V and 5 bases from J, with 11 bases between. Germline-derived CDR1 and CDR2 are SGHNT and YYREEE (reference sequence). The CDR3 DNA sequence: TGTGCCAGCAGCTTGGCTGGGGCGGGGGAGACCCAGTACTTC. Residues: CASSLAGAGETQYF.

This clone has just a few counts. The chain couples TRBV19 to TRBJ2-7; TRBD1 is a possible D gene (6 bases). Germline loops: CDR1 LNHDA, CDR2 SQIVND (reference sequence). The CDR3 length is 14 residues. The germline V and J ends were trimmed by 3 bases and 6 bases, with 15 bases remaining between them. The CDR3 region is CASSIQGAGAEQYF. The CDR3 region has the DNA TGTGCCAGTAGTATTCAAGGGGCAGGGGCCGAGCAGTACTTC.

The table lists this clone with many counts. V gene TRBV28 combines with J gene TRBJ2-1; TRBD2 is a possible D gene (5 bases). Deletions cut 6 bases from V and 7 bases from J, with 10 bases between. The germline gives CDR1 MDHEN, CDR2 SYDVKM. This CDR3 region has 12 residues. The CDR3 region is CASRATGNEQFF. The DNA of the CDR3 is TGTGCCAGCAGAGCCACGGGAAATGAGCAGTTCTTC.

The chain employs TRBV3-1 (or the pseudogene TRBV3-2) and TRBJ2-7; D is possibly TRBD1 (6 bases). In germline, CDR1 is LGHDT, CDR2 YNNKEL (reference sequence). Trimming stripped 6 bases from V and 6 bases from J, with 12 bases between. This CDR3 spans 12 amino acids. CDR3 residues: CASSTDRTEQYF. The DNA for the CDR3 is TGTGCCAGCAGTACTGACAGGACCGAGCAGTACTTC.

This clone has more than one count but fewer than ten. The chain couples TRBV5-1 to TRBJ2-5, with 9 bases lining up with TRBD1. CDR3 length equals 14 residues. V gave up 0 bases and J gave up 5 bases; unmatched junction bases: 2. Germline V gene data show CDR1 as SGHRS and CDR2 as YFSETQ. The CDR3: CASSLDRGRETQYF. The CDR3, as DNA: TGCGCCAGCAGCTTGGACAGGGGGCGCGAGACCCAGTACTTC.

V is TRBV6-5 and J is TRBJ2-4; a possible D gene is TRBD1 (5 bases). V lost 0 bases to trimming and J lost 6 bases, with 6 bases between them. Germline-derived CDR1 and CDR2 are MNHEY and SVGAGI. The CDR3 totals 13 residues. Written as DNA, the CDR3 is TGTGCCAGCAGTTACTCAGACAGAAACATTCAGTACTTC. It codes for CASSYSDRNIQYF.

The chain links TRBV5-6 to TRBJ2-2; perhaps TRBD2 as D (6 bases). The CDR3 runs to 14 residues. Trimming stripped 6 bases from V and 6 bases from J, with 15 bases between. Germline V gene sequence: CDR1 SGHDT, CDR2 YYEEEE. The CDR3 sequence: CASMSIGGPGELFF. The CDR3 DNA is TGTGCCAGCATGTCTATCGGGGGACCCGGGGAGCTGTTTTTT.

The chain couples TRBV3-1 (or the pseudogene TRBV3-2) to TRBJ2-3; 8 nucleotides align to TRBD2. In germline, CDR1 is LGHDT, CDR2 YNNKEL (reference sequence). V was pared by 3 bases and J by 4 bases, with 9 bases of the junction left unmatched. The CDR3 contains 16 residues. The CDR3 DNA reads as TGTGCCAGCAGCCATCCCGGGACTAGAGGGCCAGATACGCAGTATTTT. The encoded protein is CASSHPGTRGPDTQYF.

This clone is a singleton in its sample. In DNA, the CDR3 is TGTGCCAGCACGATACAGGGGGGAGGACAGCCCCAGCATTTT. Amino acid sequence: CASTIQGGGQPQHF. This chain links TRBV7-2 with TRBJ1-5; 8 bases line up with TRBD1. The V gene end was trimmed by 7 bases and the J gene end by 7 bases; junction bases not matched to a gene: 9. The length of the CDR3 is 14 residues. The germline V gene has CDR1 SGHTA and CDR2 FQGNSA.

The chain combines TRBV5-5 with TRBJ1-3, with D perhaps matching TRBD1 (6 bases). The CDR3 spans 15 residues. V was trimmed by 4 bases and J by 0 bases, leaving 11 bases between them. Germline V gives CDR1 SGHKS, CDR2 YYEKEE (reference sequence). CDR3 protein: CASSDGQFSGNTIYF. The DNA of the CDR3 is TGTGCCAGCAGCGACGGACAGTTCTCTGGAAACACCATATATTTT.

V usage is TRBV5-1 and J usage is TRBJ2-5, with 13 bases identical to TRBD2. The CDR3 extends over 18 amino acids. J was trimmed by 7 bases and V by 4 bases; bases with no gene match: 16. The germline CDR1 and CDR2 sequences are SGHRS and YFSETQ. DNA of the CDR3: TGCGCCAGCAGCCAGACTAGCGGGAGGACCCTCCCGGAGGCGACCCAGTACTTC. Encoded protein: CASSQTSGRTLPEATQYF.